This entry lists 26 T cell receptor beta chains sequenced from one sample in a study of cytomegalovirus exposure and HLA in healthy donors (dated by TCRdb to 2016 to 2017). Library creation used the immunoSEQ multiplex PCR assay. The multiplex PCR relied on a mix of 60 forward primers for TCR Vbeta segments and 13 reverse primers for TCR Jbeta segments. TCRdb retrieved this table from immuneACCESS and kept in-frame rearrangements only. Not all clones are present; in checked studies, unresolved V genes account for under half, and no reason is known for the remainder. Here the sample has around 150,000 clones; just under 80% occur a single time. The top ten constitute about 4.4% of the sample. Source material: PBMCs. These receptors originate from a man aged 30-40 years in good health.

The CDR3 protein is CASSPIGGNQPQHF. For the CDR3, the DNA is TGTGCCAGCAGCCCTATAGGGGGCAATCAGCCCCAGCATTTT. The J gene is TRBJ1-5, the V gene TRBV9; tentative D call: TRBD1 (5 bases). V lost 4 bases and J 2 bases, leaving 10 bases between the germline ends. Per germline, CDR1 SGDLS and CDR2 YYNGEE. CDR3 length: 14 residues.

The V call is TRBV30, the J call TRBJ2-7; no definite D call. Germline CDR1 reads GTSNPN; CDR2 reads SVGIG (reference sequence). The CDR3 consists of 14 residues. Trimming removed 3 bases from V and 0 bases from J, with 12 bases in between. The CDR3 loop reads CAWRVIEVSYEQYF. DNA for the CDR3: TGTGCCTGGAGGGTTATAGAGGTCTCCTACGAGCAGTACTTC.

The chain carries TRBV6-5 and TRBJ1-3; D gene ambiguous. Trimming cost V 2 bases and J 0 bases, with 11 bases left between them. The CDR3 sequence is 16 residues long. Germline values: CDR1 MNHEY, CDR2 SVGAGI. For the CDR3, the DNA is TGTGCCAGCAGTTACAGCCAAGCCAACTCTGGAAACACCATATATTTT. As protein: CASSYSQANSGNTIYF.

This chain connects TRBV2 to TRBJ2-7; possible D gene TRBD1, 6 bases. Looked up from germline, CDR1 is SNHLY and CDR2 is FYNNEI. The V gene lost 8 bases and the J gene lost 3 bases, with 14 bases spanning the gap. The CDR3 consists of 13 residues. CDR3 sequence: CASRRTADYEQYF. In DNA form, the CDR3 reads TGTGCCAGCCGCCGGACAGCCGACTACGAGCAGTACTTC. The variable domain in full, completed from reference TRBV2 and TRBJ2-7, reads EPEVTQTPSHQVTQMGQEVILRCVPISNHLYFYWYRQILGQKVEFLVSFYNNEISEKSEIFDDQFSVERPDGSNFTLKIRSTKLEDSAMYFCASRRTADYEQYFGPGTRLTVT.

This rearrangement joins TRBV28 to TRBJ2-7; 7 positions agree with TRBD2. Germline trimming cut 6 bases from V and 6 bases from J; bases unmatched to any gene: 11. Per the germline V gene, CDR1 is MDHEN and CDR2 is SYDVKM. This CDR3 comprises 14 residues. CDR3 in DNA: TGTGCCAGCAGCCGCGGGGAGGGCTCGGCCGAGCAGTACTTC. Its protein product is CASSRGEGSAEQYF.

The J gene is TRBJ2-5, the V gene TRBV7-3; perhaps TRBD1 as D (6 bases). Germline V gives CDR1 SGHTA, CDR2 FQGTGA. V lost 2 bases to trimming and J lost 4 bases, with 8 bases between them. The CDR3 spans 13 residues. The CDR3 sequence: CASSLGQRETQYF. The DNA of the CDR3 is TGTGCCAGCAGCTTAGGACAGCGAGAGACCCAGTACTTC.

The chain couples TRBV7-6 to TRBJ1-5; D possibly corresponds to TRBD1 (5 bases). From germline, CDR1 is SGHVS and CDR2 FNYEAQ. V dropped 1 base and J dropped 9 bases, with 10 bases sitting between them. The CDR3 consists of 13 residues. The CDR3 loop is CASSLERDSPQHF. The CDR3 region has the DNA TGTGCCAGCAGCTTAGAGCGGGACTCGCCCCAGCATTTT.

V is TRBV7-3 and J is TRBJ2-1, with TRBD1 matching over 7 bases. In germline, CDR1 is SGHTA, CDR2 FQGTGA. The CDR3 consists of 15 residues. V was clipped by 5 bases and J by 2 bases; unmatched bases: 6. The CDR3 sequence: CASSPRQGAYNEQFF. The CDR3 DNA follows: TGTGCCAGCAGCCCACGACAGGGAGCCTACAATGAGCAGTTCTTC.

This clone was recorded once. The CDR3 DNA is TGTGCCAGTAGTATCGGGACAGGGGTAGAGACCCAGTACTTC. Amino acid sequence: CASSIGTGVETQYF. The chain has TRBV19 and TRBJ2-5, with TRBD1 matching over 10 bases. Per germline, CDR1 LNHDA and CDR2 SQIVND (reference sequence). Trimming cost V 3 bases and J 4 bases; bases outside gene matches: 2. The CDR3 extends over 14 amino acids.

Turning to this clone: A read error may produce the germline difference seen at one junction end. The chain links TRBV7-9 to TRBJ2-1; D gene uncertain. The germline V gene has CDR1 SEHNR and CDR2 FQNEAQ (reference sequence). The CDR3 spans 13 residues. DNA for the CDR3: TGTTCCAGCACCCCACCCCAATCGGGTGAGCAGTTCTTC. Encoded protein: CSSTPPQSGEQFF.

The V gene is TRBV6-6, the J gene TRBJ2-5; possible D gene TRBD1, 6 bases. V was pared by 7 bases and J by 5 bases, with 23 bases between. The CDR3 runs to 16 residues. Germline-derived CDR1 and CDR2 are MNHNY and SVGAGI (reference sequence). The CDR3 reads CASKAYRDTGSETQYF. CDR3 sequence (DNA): TGTGCCAGCAAAGCGTACCGGGACACGGGGTCGGAGACCCAGTACTTC.

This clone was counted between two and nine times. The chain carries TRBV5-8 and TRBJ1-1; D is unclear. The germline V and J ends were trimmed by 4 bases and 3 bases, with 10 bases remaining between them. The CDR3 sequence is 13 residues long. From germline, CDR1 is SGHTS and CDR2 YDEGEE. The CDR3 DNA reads TGTGCCAGCAGCCCCAGGAGGGACACTGAAGCTTTCTTT. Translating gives CASSPRRDTEAFF.

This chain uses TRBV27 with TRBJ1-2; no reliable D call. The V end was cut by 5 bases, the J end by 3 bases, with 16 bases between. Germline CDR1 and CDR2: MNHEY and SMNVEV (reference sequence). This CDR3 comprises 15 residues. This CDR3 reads CASSPQPKAHYGYTF. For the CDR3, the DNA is TGTGCCAGCAGTCCGCAACCGAAAGCCCACTATGGCTACACCTTC.

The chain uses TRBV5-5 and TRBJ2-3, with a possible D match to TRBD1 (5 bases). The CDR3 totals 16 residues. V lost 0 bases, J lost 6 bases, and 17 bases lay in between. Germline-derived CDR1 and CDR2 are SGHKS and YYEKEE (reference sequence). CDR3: CASSLDASGKGDTQYF. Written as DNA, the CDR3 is TGTGCCAGCAGCTTGGATGCTAGTGGGAAGGGGGATACGCAGTATTTT.

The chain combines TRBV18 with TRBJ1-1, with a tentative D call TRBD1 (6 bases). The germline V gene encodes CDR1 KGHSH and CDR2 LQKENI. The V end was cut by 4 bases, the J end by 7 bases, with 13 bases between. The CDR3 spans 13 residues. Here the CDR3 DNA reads TGTGCCAGCTCACGGCCGGAAGGGGGTGAAGCTTTCTTT. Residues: CASSRPEGGEAFF.

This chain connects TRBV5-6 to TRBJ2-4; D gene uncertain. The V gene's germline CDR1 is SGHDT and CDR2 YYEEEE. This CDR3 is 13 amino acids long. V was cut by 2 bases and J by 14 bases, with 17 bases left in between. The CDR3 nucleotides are TGTGCCAGCAGCTTTGGTCGGGTTCGAGCTAAGTACTTC. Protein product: CASSFGRVRAKYF.

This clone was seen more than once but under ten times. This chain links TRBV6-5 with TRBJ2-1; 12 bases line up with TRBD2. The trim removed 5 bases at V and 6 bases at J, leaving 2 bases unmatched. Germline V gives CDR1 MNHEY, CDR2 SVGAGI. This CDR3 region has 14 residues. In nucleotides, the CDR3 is TGTGCCAGCAGTGAACTAGCGGGAGGCAATGAGCAGTTCTTC. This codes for CASSELAGGNEQFF.

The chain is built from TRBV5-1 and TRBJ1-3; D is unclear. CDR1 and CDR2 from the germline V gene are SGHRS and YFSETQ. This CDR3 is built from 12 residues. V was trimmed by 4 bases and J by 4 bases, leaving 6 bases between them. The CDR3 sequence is CASSPEGNTIYF. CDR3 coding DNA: TGCGCCAGCAGCCCGGAGGGAAACACCATATATTTT.

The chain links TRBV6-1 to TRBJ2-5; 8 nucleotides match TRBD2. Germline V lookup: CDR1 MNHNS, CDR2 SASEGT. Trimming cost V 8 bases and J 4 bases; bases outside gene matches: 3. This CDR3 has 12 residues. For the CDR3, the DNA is TGTGCCAGCGCGACTAGCGCAGAGACCCAGTACTTC. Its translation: CASATSAETQYF.

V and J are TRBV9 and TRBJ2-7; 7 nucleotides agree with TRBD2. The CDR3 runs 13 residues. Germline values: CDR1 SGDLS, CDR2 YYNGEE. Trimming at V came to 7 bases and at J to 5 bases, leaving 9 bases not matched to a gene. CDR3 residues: CASGGGTTNEQYF. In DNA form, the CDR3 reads TGTGCCAGCGGGGGGGGGACTACTAACGAGCAGTACTTC. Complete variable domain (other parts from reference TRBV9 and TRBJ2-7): DSGVTQTPKHLITATGQRVTLRCSPRSGDLSVYWYQQSLDQGLQFLIQYYNGEERAKGNILERFSAQQFPDLHSELNLSSLELGDSALYFCASGGGTTNEQYFGPGTRLTVT.

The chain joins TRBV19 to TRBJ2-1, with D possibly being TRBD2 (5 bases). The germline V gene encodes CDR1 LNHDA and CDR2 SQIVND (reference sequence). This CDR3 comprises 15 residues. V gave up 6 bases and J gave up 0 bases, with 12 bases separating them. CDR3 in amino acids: CASRTLGRSYNEQFF. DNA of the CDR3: TGTGCCAGTAGGACACTAGGTCGCTCCTACAATGAGCAGTTCTTC. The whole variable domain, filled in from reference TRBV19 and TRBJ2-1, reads DGGITQSPKYLFRKEGQNVTLSCEQNLNHDAMYWYRQDPGQGLRLIYYSQIVNDFQKGDIAEGYSVSREKKESFPLTVTSAQKNPTAFYLCASRTLGRSYNEQFFGPGTRLTVL.

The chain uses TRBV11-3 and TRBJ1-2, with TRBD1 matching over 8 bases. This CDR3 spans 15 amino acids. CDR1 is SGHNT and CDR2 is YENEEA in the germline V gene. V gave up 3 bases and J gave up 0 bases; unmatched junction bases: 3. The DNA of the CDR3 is TGTGCCAGCAGCTTGGAGACAGGGGCTAACTATGGCTACACCTTC. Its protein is CASSLETGANYGYTF.

CDR3 sequence: CASYGTGTYEQYF. For the CDR3, the DNA is TGTGCCAGCTACGGGACAGGGACCTACGAGCAGTACTTC. J is TRBJ2-7 and V is TRBV6-5; 9 nucleotides line up with TRBD1. The germline V gene has CDR1 MNHEY and CDR2 SVGAGI. The V gene end was trimmed by 8 bases and the J gene end by 2 bases; junction bases not matched to a gene: 4. The CDR3 totals 13 residues.

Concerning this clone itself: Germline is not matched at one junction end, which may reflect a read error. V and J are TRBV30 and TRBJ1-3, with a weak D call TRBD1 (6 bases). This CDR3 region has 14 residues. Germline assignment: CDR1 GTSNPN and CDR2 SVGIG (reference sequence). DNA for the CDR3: TGTGCCTGGAGTGTACTCAAAGGGGGAAACGCCATATATTTT. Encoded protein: CAWSVLKGGNAIYF.

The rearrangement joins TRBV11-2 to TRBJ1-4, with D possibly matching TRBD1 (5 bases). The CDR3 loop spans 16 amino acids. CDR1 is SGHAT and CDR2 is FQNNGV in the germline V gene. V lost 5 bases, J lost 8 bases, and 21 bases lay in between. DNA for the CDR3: TGTGCCAGCAGCCAGATGGGGGGGGGAGGTCGAGAAAAACTGTTTTTT. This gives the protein CASSQMGGGGREKLFF.

The CDR3 loop is CASSPDSENIQYF. The CDR3, as DNA: TGTGCCAGCAGCCCAGACTCCGAAAACATTCAGTACTTC. This chain uses TRBV11-3 with TRBJ2-4; no definite D call. Trimming took off 5 bases at V and 5 bases at J, with 10 bases between the two ends. The germline CDR1 and CDR2 sequences are SGHNT and YENEEA. This CDR3 is 13 amino acids long.